One sample yielded the 24 T cell receptor beta chains listed below, sequenced in a study of T cell clonality in common variable immunodeficiency. The method was immunoSEQ multiplex PCR; TCRdb's version includes in-frame clones alone and lacks a portion of them. This sample shows 25,000 to 30,000 clones and no singletons; around 3% rests with the ten largest. Antigens for these TCRs are unknown. Findings and limits, study-wide: Common variable immunodeficiency TCR beta sequences reportedly had fewer deletions and N-nucleotide insertions.

Sequencing was performed on peripheral blood mononuclear cells. All receptors come from a human donor with common variable immunodeficiency.

This clone has more than one count but fewer than ten. The CDR3 extends 3 residues past the end of the read, so its final part is completed from the germline J gene. The chain is built from TRBV19 and TRBJ1-1; weak D call: TRBD1 (6 bases). Germline lookup yields CDR1 LNHDA and CDR2 SQIVND (reference sequence). The V gene lost 8 bases and the J gene lost 0 bases, with 16 bases spanning the gap. The CDR3 length is 15 residues. The DNA read from the CDR3 is TGTGCCAGTTCCTACACGGGACACTTGAACACTGAA. Protein product: CASSYTGHLNTE. The full CDR3 reads CASSYTGHLNTEAFF. Combining the CDR3 with reference TRBV19 and TRBJ1-1 gives the whole variable domain DGGITQSPKYLFRKEGQNVTLSCEQNLNHDAMYWYRQDPGQGLRLIYYSQIVNDFQKGDIAEGYSVSREKKESFPLTVTSAQKNPTAFYLCASSYTGHLNTEAFFGQGTRLTVV.

A note on this clone: The CDR3 end lies 3 residues beyond the end of the read and is filled in from the germline J gene. V gene TRBV20-1 combines with J gene TRBJ2-7, with D perhaps matching TRBD1 (6 bases). This CDR3 region has 14 residues. V shed 3 bases and J shed 3 bases, with 15 bases lying between them. Germline loops: CDR1 DFQATT, CDR2 SNEGSKA (reference sequence). The CDR3 bases that were read are TGCAGTGCTAGGGAAACAGGGCTAAGCTACGAG. Translated: CSARETGLSYE. The entire CDR3 reads CSARETGLSYEQYF.

Concerning this clone itself: Coverage ceases 3 residues before the CDR3 finishes, and the germline J gene fills in the end. This chain joins TRBV19 and TRBJ2-3; TRBD2 matches 9 bases. The CDR3 has 18 amino acids. V was clipped by 4 bases and J by 2 bases; unmatched bases: 13. Germline CDR1 and CDR2: LNHDA and SQIVND (reference sequence). CDR3: CASSTGRPSGAHTDTQYF. CDR3 DNA (partial): TGTGCCAGTAGTACCGGGCGGCCTAGCGGGGCTCACACAGATACG.

This clone occurred a few times. A much bigger clone sits one base away, suggesting this may be a read error. The CDR3 is cut off 3 residues early in the read; its end comes from the germline J gene. The J gene is TRBJ2-7, the V gene TRBV7-9, with a possible D match to TRBD1 (5 bases). The germline V gene encodes CDR1 SEHNR and CDR2 FQNEAQ (reference sequence). The CDR3 is 13 amino acids. CDR3 DNA, as far as it was read: TGTTCCAGTGGGGCAGGGTGGGCCTACGAG. Translated: CSSGAGWAYE. The CDR3, in full, reads CSSGAGWAYEQYF.

This clone appeared a few times. The CDR3 extends 3 residues past the end of the read, so its final part is completed from the germline J gene. The chain is built from TRBV19 and TRBJ1-4; the D is unclear. This CDR3 has 13 amino acids. From germline, CDR1 is LNHDA and CDR2 SQIVND (reference sequence). Trimming took off 3 bases at V and 5 bases at J, with 7 bases between the two ends. Incomplete CDR3 DNA: TGTGCCAGTAGTATCGTTCGGAATGAAAAA. Translation: CASSIVRNEK. The entire CDR3 sequence reads CASSIVRNEKLFF.

This clone was counted between two and nine times. The read halts 3 residues ahead of the CDR3 end, with the missing end drawn from the germline J gene. V usage is TRBV30 and J usage is TRBJ2-5; unclear D gene. Trimming cost V 0 bases and J 2 bases, with 7 bases left between them. Germline CDR1 reads GTSNPN; CDR2 reads SVGIG (reference sequence). This CDR3 is built from 13 residues. CDR3 amino acids: CAWSVSLQETQYF. The CDR3 bases that were read are TGTGCCTGGAGTGTGAGTCTACAAGAGACC.

In this sample, this clone turned up a few times. Read sequence stops 3 residues before the CDR3 end, and the germline J gene provides the missing end. This chain joins TRBV7-7 and TRBJ2-1, with 9 bases fitting TRBD1. The germline CDR1 and CDR2 sequences are SSHAT and FNYEAQ (reference sequence). This CDR3 is 16 amino acids long. J lost 4 bases, V lost 2 bases, and 6 bases had no gene match. The CDR3 sequence is CASSLFTGGAYNEQFF. CDR3 bases read: TGTGCCAGCAGCTTATTCACAGGGGGCGCTTACAATGAG. Variable domain in full (rest from reference TRBV7-7 and TRBJ2-1): GAGVSQSPRYKVTKRGQDVTLRCDPISSHATLYWYQQALGQGPEFLTYFNYEAQPDKSGLPSDRFSAERPEGSISTLTIQRTEQRDSAMYRCASSLFTGGAYNEQFFGPGTRLTVL.

This clone was seen many times. The missing CDR3 end, 3 residues past where the read stops, is filled in from the germline J gene. The rearrangement joins TRBV4-2 to TRBJ2-1; 7 bases are a match to TRBD2. V lost 1 base, J lost 0 bases, and 3 bases stayed unmatched. The CDR3 length is 16 residues. The V gene's germline CDR1 is LGHNA and CDR2 YNFKEQ. The CDR3 bases that were read are TGTGCCAGCAGCCAAGGTGGCGGGGGCTCCTACAATGAG. It codes for CASSQGGGGSYNE. The CDR3 reads in full as CASSQGGGGSYNEQFF.

Notes on this clone: Read sequence stops 3 residues before the CDR3 end, and the germline J gene provides the missing end. V gene TRBV19 combines with J gene TRBJ1-4, with TRBD1 as a possible D gene (6 bases). V was shortened by 9 bases and J by 2 bases, with 16 bases between the two germline ends. Germline assignment: CDR1 LNHDA and CDR2 SQIVND (reference sequence). CDR3 length: 15 amino acids. The CDR3 is CASRQALGTNEKLFF. Incomplete CDR3 DNA: TGTGCCAGCAGACAGGCCCTGGGTACTAATGAAAAA. Supplemented by reference TRBV19 and TRBJ1-4, the full variable domain reads DGGITQSPKYLFRKEGQNVTLSCEQNLNHDAMYWYRQDPGQGLRLIYYSQIVNDFQKGDIAEGYSVSREKKESFPLTVTSAQKNPTAFYLCASRQALGTNEKLFFGSGTQLSVL.

This clone was seen ten or more times. The CDR3 extends 3 residues past the end of the read, so its final part is completed from the germline J gene. This chain joins TRBV27 and TRBJ2-2; 9 bases align to TRBD1. CDR3 length: 14 amino acids. Germline V lookup: CDR1 MNHEY, CDR2 SMNVEV (reference sequence). V lost 6 bases, J lost 6 bases, and 5 bases stayed unmatched. CDR3 amino acids: CASSFDRGAGELFF. The CDR3 bases that were read are TGTGCCAGCAGCTTCGACAGGGGGGCCGGGGAG.

In its sample, this clone was seen many times. The sequence runs out 3 residues before the end of the CDR3; the remainder is reconstructed from the germline J gene. V usage is TRBV19 and J usage is TRBJ1-2, with 7 nucleotides matching TRBD1. CDR1 is LNHDA and CDR2 is SQIVND in the germline V gene (reference sequence). This CDR3 spans 16 amino acids. The V and J ends lost 4 bases and 5 bases, in that order; junction bases with no gene match: 13. This CDR3 reads CASSRPPQGREYGYTF. The DNA read from the CDR3 is TGTGCCAGTAGTAGACCGCCACAGGGGAGAGAGTATGGC.

There are a few counts of this clone. The sequence runs out 3 residues before the end of the CDR3; the remainder is reconstructed from the germline J gene. The chain links TRBV20-1 to TRBJ2-1; possibly TRBD2 for D (7 bases). There are 14 residues in the CDR3. V lost 5 bases, J lost 5 bases, and 16 bases lay in between. Germline-derived CDR1 and CDR2 are DFQATT and SNEGSKA (reference sequence). The sequenced part of the CDR3 DNA is TGCAGTGCTTACGGGGGGCTTGGGGACAATGAG. Translation: CSAYGGLGDNE. The whole CDR3 is CSAYGGLGDNEQFF.

This clone was counted ten times or more. The observed sequence ends 3 residues before the CDR3 terminus, with the missing tail filled in from the germline J gene. This chain links TRBV18 with TRBJ1-1; D possibly corresponds to TRBD1 (5 bases). The CDR3 consists of 15 residues. V lost 3 bases to trimming and J lost 4 bases, with 15 bases between them. Germline CDR1 KGHSH, CDR2 LQKENI. Partial CDR3 DNA: TGTGCCAGCTCACCGACCAGTGAGGGGTTCACTGAA. Translated, it gives CASSPTSEGFTE. The whole CDR3 sequence reads CASSPTSEGFTEAFF.

This clone was counted at least ten times. The CDR3: CASSMGSGTRVFSSYNEQFF. The DNA read from the CDR3 is TGTGCCAGTAGTATGGGGTCCGGGACACGGGTCTTCAGCTCCTACAATGAG. This sequence joins TRBV19 and TRBJ2-1; perhaps TRBD1 as D (6 bases). Read coverage stops 3 residues before the CDR3 terminus; the germline J gene supplies the remainder. V lost 3 bases, J lost 0 bases, and 24 bases lay in between. This CDR3 has 20 amino acids. Germline V lookup: CDR1 LNHDA, CDR2 SQIVND (reference sequence).

This clone was picked up a small number of times. The observed sequence ends 3 residues before the CDR3 terminus, with the missing tail filled in from the germline J gene. The J gene is TRBJ2-1, the V gene TRBV19; TRBD1 matches 7 bases. The V gene's germline CDR1 is LNHDA and CDR2 SQIVND (reference sequence). The J segment lost 6 bases and the V segment lost 2 bases, leaving 1 base of the junction unmatched. This CDR3 has 13 residues. Partial CDR3 DNA: TGTGCCAGTAGTATAAACAGGGGCAATGAG. The encoded protein is CASSINRGNE. The entire CDR3 is CASSINRGNEQFF.

There are a few counts of this clone. This chain's CDR3 is CASSFAGQIISPQHF. The CDR3 DNA, read in part, is TGTGCCAGCAGCTTCGCGGGCCAGATAATCAGCCCC. The chain joins TRBV7-2 to TRBJ1-5; no definite D call. The read ends 3 residues early relative to the CDR3; the germline J gene fills the gap. The CDR3 runs to 15 residues. Germline V lookup: CDR1 SGHTA, CDR2 FQGNSA.

On this clone: The read gets to within 3 residues of the CDR3 end, and the germline J gene fills in the rest. The J gene is TRBJ2-7, the V gene TRBV18; 10 nucleotides align to TRBD2. This CDR3 has 15 amino acids. The V gene end was trimmed by 2 bases and the J gene end by 3 bases; junction bases not matched to a gene: 4. The V gene's germline CDR1 is KGHSH and CDR2 LQKENI. Incomplete CDR3 DNA: TGTGCCAGCTCACCAAAGGGACTAGCGAACTACGAG. Translating gives CASSPKGLANYE. The CDR3 reads in full as CASSPKGLANYEQYF.

This clone was observed at least ten times. The observed sequence ends 3 residues before the CDR3 terminus, with the missing tail filled in from the germline J gene. This chain connects TRBV20-1 to TRBJ2-1; TRBD2 agrees at 11 bases. The CDR3 is made up of 16 amino acids. The V gene end was trimmed by 3 bases and the J gene end by 5 bases; junction bases not matched to a gene: 9. The V gene's germline CDR1 is DFQATT and CDR2 SNEGSKA (reference sequence). The sequenced part of the CDR3 DNA is TGCAGTGCTAGTTCCTTAGCGGGAGGGTGGCACAATGAG. Translated: CSASSLAGGWHNE. The CDR3 in its entirety is CSASSLAGGWHNEQFF.

The sequenced part of the CDR3 DNA is TGTGCCAGCAGTCAAGGGGCGCGGGAGGCTACG. Amino acid sequence: CASSQGAREAT. The entire CDR3 protein is CASSQGAREATQYF. V usage is TRBV6-1 and J usage is TRBJ2-3; the match to TRBD2 covers 8 bases. The observed sequence ends 3 residues before the CDR3 terminus, with the missing tail filled in from the germline J gene. With V trimmed by 5 bases and J by 8 bases, 9 bases remained unmatched. The germline CDR1 and CDR2 sequences are MNHNS and SASEGT. The CDR3 has 14 amino acids.

This clone was counted at least ten times. The sequenced fragment ends 3 residues before the CDR3 boundary, so the rest is inferred from the germline J gene. The gene calls are TRBV2 and TRBJ2-7; D might be TRBD1 (5 bases). V lost 3 bases, J lost 4 bases, and 13 bases lay in between. This CDR3 comprises 14 residues. CDR1 and CDR2 from the germline V gene are SNHLY and FYNNEI. The CDR3 bases that were read are TGTGCCAGCAGTGACAGGGTTCAGCTTTACGAG. It is translated as CASSDRVQLYE. Given in full, the CDR3 is CASSDRVQLYEQYF.

This clone appeared a few times. With the read ending 3 residues before the CDR3 end, the germline J gene is used to fill in that end. V is TRBV5-1 and J is TRBJ2-1; D gene ambiguous. The V end was cut by 5 bases, the J end by 0 bases, with 15 bases between. Per germline, CDR1 SGHRS and CDR2 YFSETQ. CDR3 size: 16 residues. The DNA read from the CDR3 is TGCGCCAGCAGAAACAACGGGTTGAGCTCCTACAATGAG. Its translation is CASRNNGLSSYNE. The full CDR3 sequence reads CASRNNGLSSYNEQFF.

This clone is termed medium-sized. Read data end 3 residues before the CDR3 end; the end is taken from the germline J gene. The chain combines TRBV30 with TRBJ1-1; 12 nucleotides match TRBD1. CDR3 size: 19 residues. Germline CDR1 is GTSNPN and CDR2 is SVGIG (reference sequence). The V and J ends lost 0 bases and 0 bases, in that order; junction bases with no gene match: 11. The CDR3 sequence: CAWSVGTGGQSRMNTEAFF. CDR3 DNA (partial): TGTGCCTGGAGTGTTGGGACAGGGGGCCAGTCGAGGATGAACACTGAA.

As for this clone: The CDR3 end is not reached by the read, which stops 3 residues before it; the germline J gene fills it in. The gene calls are TRBV20-1 and TRBJ2-7; TRBD2 matches 13 bases. The germline V gene encodes CDR1 DFQATT and CDR2 SNEGSKA (reference sequence). The CDR3 is 16 amino acids. The junction had 10 bases not matched to a gene; V was cut back by 5 bases and J by 3 bases. The sequenced part of the CDR3 DNA is TGCAGTGCTCCCAAAACGTGGACTAGCGGGAGCTACGAG. It yields the protein CSAPKTWTSGSYE. The CDR3 reads in full as CSAPKTWTSGSYEQYF.

Points on this clone: The observed sequence ends 3 residues before the CDR3 terminus, with the missing tail filled in from the germline J gene. J is TRBJ1-6 and V is TRBV18, with 7 nucleotides matching TRBD1. This CDR3 region has 15 residues. Unmatched junction bases numbered 3, after V lost 2 bases and J lost 5 bases. Germline V lookup: CDR1 KGHSH, CDR2 LQKENI. This CDR3 is CASSPMGTDNSPLHF. The part of the CDR3 DNA that was read is TGTGCCAGCTCACCAATGGGGACAGATAATTCACCC.